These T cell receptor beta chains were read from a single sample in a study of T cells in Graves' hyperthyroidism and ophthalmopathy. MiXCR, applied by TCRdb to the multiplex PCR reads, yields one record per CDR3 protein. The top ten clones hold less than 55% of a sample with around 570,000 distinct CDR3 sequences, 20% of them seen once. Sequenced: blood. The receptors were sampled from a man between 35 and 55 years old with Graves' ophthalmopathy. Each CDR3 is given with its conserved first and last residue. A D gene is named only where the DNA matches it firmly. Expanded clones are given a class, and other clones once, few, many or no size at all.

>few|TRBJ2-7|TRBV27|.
TGTGCCAGCAGTATCCAGGGGAAACCGTCCTACGAGCAGTACTTC
CASSIQGKPSYEQYF
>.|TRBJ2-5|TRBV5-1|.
TGCGCCAGCAGCTTGGCAGGGGGGGTAGAGACCCAGTACTTC
CASSLAGGVETQYF
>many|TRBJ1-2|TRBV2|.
TGTGCCAGCAGTGGGACCTATGGCTACACCTTC
CASSGTYGYTF
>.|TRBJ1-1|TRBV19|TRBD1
TGTGCCAGTAGTATATCAGGGGGCAGAGGGACTGAAGCTTTCTTT
CASSISGGRGTEAFF
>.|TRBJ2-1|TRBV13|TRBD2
TGTGCCAGCAGCTTAGGGCTAGCGGGGGCCCCTGGGTTCTTC
CASSLGLAGAPGFF
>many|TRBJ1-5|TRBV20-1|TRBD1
TGCAGTGCTAGTGACAGGGGAGGTCAGCCCCAGCATTTT
CSASDRGGQPQHF
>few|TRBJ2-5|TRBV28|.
TGTGCCAGCAGTTCCCCCGGGGGCCAAGAGACCCAGTACTTC
CASSSPGGQETQYF
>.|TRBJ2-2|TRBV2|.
TGTGCCACCGGGGGCGGGGAGCTGTTTTTT
CATGGGELFF
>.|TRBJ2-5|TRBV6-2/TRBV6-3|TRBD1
TGTGCCAGCAGCCGTACCCGACAGGGGCTCGAGACCCAGTACTTC
CASSRTRQGLETQYF
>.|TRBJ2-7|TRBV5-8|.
TGTGCCAGCAGCTTGGGCCAGGGCCTAAGTAACGAGCAGTACTTC
CASSLGQGLSNEQYF
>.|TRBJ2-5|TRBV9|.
TGTGCCAGCAGCGCACAGTCGAGTGGCGAGACCCAGTACTTC
CASSAQSSGETQYF
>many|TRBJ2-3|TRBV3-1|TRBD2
TGTGCCAGCAGCCAACCACTAGCGGGAGGATATACGCAGTATTTT
CASSQPLAGGYTQYF
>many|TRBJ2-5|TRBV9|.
TGTGCCAGCAGCGTAGTTGGCACAGGAGGAGAGACCCAGTACTTC
CASSVVGTGGETQYF
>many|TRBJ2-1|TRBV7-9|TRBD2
TGTGCCAGCAGCGGGCGGACTAGCGGGTTCTACAATGAGCAGTTCTTC
CASSGRTSGFYNEQFF
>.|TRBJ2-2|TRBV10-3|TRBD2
TGTGCCATCAGTGATCTGCGAGCGGGGGGGCATACCGGGGAGCTGTTTTTT
CAISDLRAGGHTGELFF
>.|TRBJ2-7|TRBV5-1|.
TGCGCCAGCAGCGGCGTTGGATTCAGTTCCTACGAGCAGTACTTC
CASSGVGFSSYEQYF
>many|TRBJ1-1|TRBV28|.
TGTGCCAGCAGTTTATGGCCCAGGGGGAACACTGAAGCTTTCTTT
CASSLWPRGNTEAFF
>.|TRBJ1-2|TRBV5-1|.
TGCGCCAGCAGCTTGGAGGCAGGGATTCACTATGGCTACACCTTC
CASSLEAGIHYGYTF
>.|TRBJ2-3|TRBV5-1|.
TGCGCCAGCACCTCGGGACTTGGCACAGATACGCAGTATTTT
CASTSGLGTDTQYF
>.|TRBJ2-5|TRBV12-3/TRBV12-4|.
TGTGCCAACAGACCTCTCGGGACCTCAGAGACCCAGTACTTC
CANRPLGTSETQYF
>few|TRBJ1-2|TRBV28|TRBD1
TGTGCCAGCAGTCTAACTCGACAGGGGCAAGGCTACACCTTC
CASSLTRQGQGYTF
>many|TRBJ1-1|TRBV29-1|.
TGCAGCGTTGAAGGCGGGGGGTATAGGACTGAAGCTTTCTTT
CSVEGGGYRTEAFF
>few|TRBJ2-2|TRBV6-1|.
TGTGCCAGCCTACAGGGAAGGAACACCGGGGAGCTGTTTTTT
CASLQGRNTGELFF
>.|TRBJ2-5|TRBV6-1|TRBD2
TGTGCCAGCACTCGAGCGGGGGGGTCCGAGACCCAGTACTTC
CASTRAGGSETQYF
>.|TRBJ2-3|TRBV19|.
TGTGCCAGTATGGATGAGACAGATACGCAGTATTTT
CASMDETDTQYF
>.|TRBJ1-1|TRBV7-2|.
TGTGCCAGCAGCTTAGGGCGGCAGGATGAAGCTTTCTTT
CASSLGRQDEAFF
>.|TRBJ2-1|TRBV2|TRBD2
TGTGCCAGCAGTGAAAAGACTAGCGGGGTGGAGGAGCAGTTCTTC
CASSEKTSGVEEQFF
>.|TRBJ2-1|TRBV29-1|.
TGCAGCGTTAGCTTGGTTAATGAGCAGTTCTTC
CSVSLVNEQFF
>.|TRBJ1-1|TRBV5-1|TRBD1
TGCGCCAGCAGCTTAAGGCCCCCGGGACAGTCCTCGACTGAAGCTTTCTTT
CASSLRPPGQSSTEAFF
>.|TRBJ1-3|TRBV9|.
TGTGCCAGCAGCCCTCCAAGAAGCCGCTCTGGAAACACCATATATTTT
CASSPPRSRSGNTIYF
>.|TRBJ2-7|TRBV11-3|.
TGTGCCAGCAGCTCCCGGACTGGGGACCGCTACGAGCAGTACTTC
CASSSRTGDRYEQYF
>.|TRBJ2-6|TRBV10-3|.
TGCGCCAGCATCCCGGGACTCCTCTCTGGGGCCAACGTCCTGACTTTC
CASIPGLLSGANVLTF
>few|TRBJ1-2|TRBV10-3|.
TGTGCCATCACCGAGACAGGTTGGGACTATGGCTACACCTTC
CAITETGWDYGYTF
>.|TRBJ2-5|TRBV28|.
TGTGCCAGCAGTTTAAGTTCTGGGTCCTATGTTAAGACCCAGTACTTC
CASSLSSGSYVKTQYF
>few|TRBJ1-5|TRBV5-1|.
TGCGCCAGCAGCTTACCGGACATACATAGCAATCAGCCCCAGCATTTT
CASSLPDIHSNQPQHF
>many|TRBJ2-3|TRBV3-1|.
TGTGCCAGCAGTCCTCCCGGTCGCAACACAGATACGCAGTATTTT
CASSPPGRNTDTQYF
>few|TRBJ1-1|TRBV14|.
TGTGCCAGCAGTTCGGCCTTTAACACTGAAGCTTTCTTT
CASSSAFNTEAFF
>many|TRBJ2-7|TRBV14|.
TGTGCCAGCAGCTTAGCCGGAGGATACGAGCAGTACTTC
CASSLAGGYEQYF
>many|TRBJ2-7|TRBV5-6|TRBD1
TGTGCCAGCAGCAGGGGCGGGACAGGGGATATTCACGAGCAGTACTTC
CASSRGGTGDIHEQYF
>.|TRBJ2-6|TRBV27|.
TGTGCCAGCAGTTTATCAATGGGGACTGGGGCCAACGTCCTGACTTTC
CASSLSMGTGANVLTF
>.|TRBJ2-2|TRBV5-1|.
TGCGCCAGCAACCTCAACGCGAACACCGGGGAGCTGTTTTTT
CASNLNANTGELFF
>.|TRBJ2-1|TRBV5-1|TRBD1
TGCGCCAGCAGCTCGGGACAGGGTCTTAACAATGAGCAGTTCTTC
CASSSGQGLNNEQFF
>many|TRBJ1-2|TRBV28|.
TGTGCCAGCAGCTTGGGCCCCTATGGCTACACCTTC
CASSLGPYGYTF
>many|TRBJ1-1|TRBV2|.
TGTGCCAGACGGGCCAGCCCCGACACTGAAGCTTTCTTT
CARRASPDTEAFF
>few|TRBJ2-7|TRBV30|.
TGTGCCTGGAGTGTAGGGGAGCCAATAACATACGAGCAGTACTTC
CAWSVGEPITYEQYF
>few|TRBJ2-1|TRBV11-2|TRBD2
TGTGCCAGCAGCGAGACTAGCGGGAGAGGGCATGAGCAGTTCTTC
CASSETSGRGHEQFF
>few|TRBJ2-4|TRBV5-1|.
TGCGCCAGCAGCCGTATCACTACCGGGGGCAAAAACATTCAGTACTTC
CASSRITTGGKNIQYF
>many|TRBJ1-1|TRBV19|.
TGTGCCAGTAGTATTCGCGGGGTTAACACTGAAGCTTTCTTT
CASSIRGVNTEAFF